The next 9 T cell receptor beta chains were all read from a single sample in a study of human T cells and chemical hapten exposure. TCRdb reprocessed the RACE reads via MiXCR and lists one record per CDR3 protein. This repertoire shows under 130,000 distinct CDR3 sequences, 11% found once; its top ten account for around 3.5%. Time point here: patch test 1, 2 weeks after DPC sensitization. The treatment: therapeutic diphenylcyclopropenone sensitization with weekly scalp DPC. The source material was whole blood, sampled in connection with sensitization to the hapten diphenylcyclopropenone (DPC). The receptors were gathered from a woman aged 40 to 55 with alopecia areata. Some clones in this sample may be carry-over from other donors' samples.

This clonotype was observed at least ten times. This chain connects TRBV12-3 or TRBV12-4 to TRBJ1-4; perhaps TRBD1 as D (5 bases). The CDR3 extends over 11 amino acids. V was pared by 7 bases and J by 8 bases, with 8 bases between. This CDR3 is CASTPGEKLFF. CDR3 bases: TGTGCCAGCACCCCAGGGGAAAAACTGTTTTTT.

The chain uses TRBV5-1 and TRBJ2-7; D not certain. Germline V gives CDR1 SGHRS, CDR2 YFSETQ. V lost 0 bases and J lost 2, with 12 bases in between. The CDR3 is made up of 15 amino acids. The CDR3, as DNA: TGCGCCAGCAGCTTGGCGCTAGGAGTCACCTACGAGCAGTACTTC. It yields the protein CASSLALGVTYEQYF.

This clonotype was counted many times. The rearrangement links TRBV7-9 to TRBJ2-1; D possibly corresponds to TRBD2 (5 bases). The CDR3 loop spans 14 amino acids. Deletions cut 4 bases from V and 10 bases from J, with 17 bases between. The germline gives CDR1 SEHNR, CDR2 FQNEAQ (reference sequence). The DNA for the CDR3 is TGTGCCAGCAGCTGGAGCTCAAACCGCGGGGAGCAGTTCTTC. Its translation: CASSWSSNRGEQFF.

The rearrangement uses TRBV9 and TRBJ1-5; D is perhaps TRBD1 (5 bases). The V end lost 3 bases, the J end lost 4 bases, and 11 bases lay between the germline ends. The germline gives CDR1 SGDLS, CDR2 YYNGEE. The CDR3 sequence is 14 residues long. CDR3 region: CASSASGLNQPQHF. CDR3 nucleotide sequence: TGTGCCAGCAGCGCATCAGGGTTAAATCAGCCCCAGCATTTT. The full variable domain, rest sourced from reference TRBV9 and TRBJ1-5, is DSGVTQTPKHLITATGQRVTLRCSPRSGDLSVYWYQQSLDQGLQFLIQYYNGEERAKGNILERFSAQQFPDLHSELNLSSLELGDSALYFCASSASGLNQPQHFGDGTRLSIL.

The CDR3 nucleotides are TGTGCCAGCAGTGGCGCGGGCACGAGTAATGAGCAGTTCTTC. This sequence encodes CASSGAGTSNEQFF. V gene TRBV6-4 combines with J gene TRBJ2-1; a weak D match, TRBD2 (5 bases). CDR3 length: 14 amino acids. Germline CDR1 and CDR2: MRHNA and SNTAGT. Trimming removed 4 bases at V and 7 bases at J, with 14 bases between.

The rearrangement links TRBV3-1 to TRBJ1-1; D is undetermined. With 3 bases removed from V and 0 bases from J, the gap between germline ends came to 14 bases. This CDR3 spans 16 amino acids. Per germline, CDR1 LGHDT and CDR2 YNNKEL (reference sequence). CDR3 sequence: CASSQGESRVNTEAFF. The CDR3 DNA follows: TGTGCCAGCAGCCAGGGAGAATCAAGGGTGAACACTGAAGCTTTCTTT.

The genes are TRBV18 and TRBJ2-5; 8 bases align to TRBD2. V trimming: 6 bases; J trimming: 3 bases; junction bases outside the gene matches: 6. From germline, CDR1 is KGHSH and CDR2 LQKENI. This CDR3 contains 14 residues. This CDR3 reads CASSAGGLKETQYF. The CDR3 nucleotides are TGTGCCAGCTCCGCGGGGGGCCTGAAAGAGACCCAGTACTTC.

V and J are TRBV12-3 or TRBV12-4 and TRBJ1-6, with 8 positions matching TRBD1. This CDR3 region has 15 residues. Trimming at V came to 5 bases and at J to 4 bases, leaving 4 bases not matched to a gene. The CDR3 loop is CASSNDRGYNSPLHF. CDR3 nucleotide sequence: TGTGCCAGCAGTAACGACAGGGGATATAATTCACCCCTCCACTTT.

This clonotype appeared many times. V is TRBV25-1 and J is TRBJ1-1; the D gene is possibly TRBD1 (6 bases). The length of the CDR3 is 13 residues. Germline CDR1 MGHDK, CDR2 SYGVNS. Deletions cut 5 bases from V and 8 bases from J, with 15 bases between. The CDR3 here is CASSTQGRAEAFF. The CDR3 coding sequence is TGTGCCAGCAGTACCCAGGGGCGGGCGGAAGCTTTCTTT. The variable domain in full, with the rest retrieved from reference TRBV25-1 and TRBJ1-1, is EADIYQTPRYLVIGTGKKITLECSQTMGHDKMYWYQQDPGMELHLIHYSYGVNSTEKGDLSSESTVSRIRTEHFPLTLESARPSHTSQYLCASSTQGRAEAFFGQGTRLTVV.